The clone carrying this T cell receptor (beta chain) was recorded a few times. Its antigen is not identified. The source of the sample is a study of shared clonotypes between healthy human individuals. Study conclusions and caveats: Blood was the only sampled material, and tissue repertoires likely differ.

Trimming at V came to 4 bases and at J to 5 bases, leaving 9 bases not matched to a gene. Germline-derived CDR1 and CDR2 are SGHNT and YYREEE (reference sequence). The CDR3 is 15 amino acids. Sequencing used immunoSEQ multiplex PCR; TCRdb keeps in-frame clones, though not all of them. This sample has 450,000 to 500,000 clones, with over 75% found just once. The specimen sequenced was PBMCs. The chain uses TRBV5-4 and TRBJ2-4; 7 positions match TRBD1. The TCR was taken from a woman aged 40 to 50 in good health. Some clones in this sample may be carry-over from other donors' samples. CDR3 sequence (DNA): TGTGCCAGCAGCCCGTGGGACAGAAGGGAAAACATTCAGTACTTC. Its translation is CASSPWDRRENIQYF.